The text below deals with one T cell receptor beta chain. This entry comes from a study of cytomegalovirus exposure and HLA in healthy donors. There are 15 residues in the CDR3. The ends lost 3 bases at V and 8 bases at J; junction bases unmatched: 10. Germline values: CDR1 LGHNA, CDR2 YSLEER. Primers for the PCR totalled 60 Vbeta and 13 Jbeta. Here immunoSEQ multiplex PCR was the method, and the copy in TCRdb shows in-frame clones only, minus some. The table has fewer than 150,000 clones, around 75% seen once. The TCR originated in a man aged 40-55 years in good health and CMV-seronegative. Material for sequencing was PBMCs. V and J are TRBV4-3 and TRBJ2-1; 7 positions match TRBD2. The chain's CDR3 is CASSHRTRSADEQFF. The DNA for the CDR3 is TGCGCCAGCAGCCATCGGACTAGATCGGCAGATGAGCAGTTCTTC.